The present entry profiles one T cell receptor beta chain with its context. This sample is drawn from a study of blood T cell repertoires in COVID-19. Across the whole study: The United States, Italy and Spain supplied acute and convalescent COVID-19 samples. Sources were T cells, B-cell-depleted T cells, or PBMCs; the material itself was cDNA or gDNA.

V lost 2 bases to trimming and J lost 7 bases; unmatched junction nucleotides: 5. CDR1 and CDR2 (germline): MGHRA, YSYEKL. This CDR3 region has 16 residues. Source study methods: Using reference gene primer amplification, nucleated cell counts were estimated. The repertoire was sequenced with immunoSEQ multiplex PCR; TCRdb's copy has only in-frame clones and lacks some. Clone size and the V and J calls come from that table; the DNA yielded D and trimming. The data show some 98,000 clones, 70% to 85% seen once. Sequencing was carried out using peripheral blood. The rearrangement uses TRBV4-1 and TRBJ2-1, with 13 bases identical to TRBD2. The source of this sequence is a man in his 60s with acute or convalescent COVID-19. The CDR3 sequence is CASSQQLAGGQNEQFF. CDR3 sequence (DNA): TGCGCCAGCAGCCAACAACTAGCGGGGGGGCAGAATGAGCAGTTCTTC.